This T cell receptor beta chain was retrieved from a study of blood T cell repertoires in COVID-19. Per the authors' pipeline: Estimation of nucleated cell counts relied on the amplification of reference gene primers. Here immunoSEQ multiplex PCR was the method, and the copy in TCRdb shows in-frame clones only, minus some. V, J and clone size are taken as reported in that table, and D and trimming were inferred from the DNA itself. The data contain 100,000 to 150,000 clones, approximately 90% of them seen just once; the ten biggest clones take up 2.1%. V was clipped by 6 bases and J by 7 bases; unmatched bases: 8. This CDR3 is 14 amino acids long. In germline, CDR1 is MNHEY, CDR2 SVGAGI. Seattle patients were enrolled during active infection and followed longitudinally.

This receptor was taken from a man aged 50 or older with COVID-19, enrolled during active disease. J is TRBJ2-2 and V is TRBV6-5, with 7 bases that match TRBD2. Sequencing used peripheral blood. The DNA of the CDR3 is TGTGCCAGCAGGGGGGAGGGGTCATTCGGGGAGCTGTTTTTT. Translation gives CASRGEGSFGELFF.